This TCR beta chain stems from a study of T cell repertoires in cytomegalovirus infection. Study background: Based on public TCR beta signatures, there were indications of CMV infection and of a matching HLA type. Points from the study as a whole: There were HLA-C-restricted CMV-specific TCR beta clonotypes dominating the ex vivo response. Carriage of CMV together with the relevant HLA was identifiable through cumulative public TCR beta family frequency.

Comment on this clonotype: What it binds is unknown.

TCRdb fed the reads into MiXCR, producing one record per CDR3 protein. This sample carries 200,000 to 300,000 distinct CDR3 sequences, over 9% of them seen once, and the ten largest clones take under 2%. The ends were cut back, 1 base at V and 4 bases at J, with 10 bases in the middle. Germline V gene sequence: CDR1 SGHTA, CDR2 FQGNSA. The CDR3 has 14 amino acids. This receptor was identified in a human donor in good health (CMV status not recorded). Some clones in this sample may be carry-over from other donors' samples. Input material: PBMCs. The rearrangement links TRBV7-2 to TRBJ1-2, with TRBD1 as a possible D gene (6 bases). CDR3 amino acids: CASSLEDSVYGYTF. As DNA, the CDR3 is TGTGCCAGCAGCTTAGAGGACAGCGTCTATGGCTACACCTTC.